The 25 T cell receptor beta chains in this list originate from one sample, sequenced in a study of T cell responses to AZD1222 COVID-19 vaccine. Clones were read by immunoSEQ multiplex PCR, and TCRdb kept only the in-frame ones, dropping some. This table holds 60,000 to 65,000 clones, around 84% found once. The material was peripheral blood, obtained on day 0 of AZD1222 vaccination. The receptor source for this set is an adult in good health.

CDR3 coding DNA: TGTGCCAGCAGTTTGGGACAGGGAGCACCCCTCCACTTT. Encoded protein: CASSLGQGAPLHF. The rearrangement links TRBV12-3 or TRBV12-4 to TRBJ1-6; 9 bases align to TRBD1. The junction had 2 bases not matched to a gene; V was cut back by 3 bases and J by 11 bases. The CDR3 contains 13 residues.

This clone was observed a few times. This chain joins TRBV12-3 or TRBV12-4 and TRBJ1-1; D may be TRBD1 (6 bases). The CDR3 extends over 13 amino acids. V lost 8 bases to trimming and J lost 3 bases, with 13 bases between them. The CDR3 here is CASGRQAHTEAFF. The CDR3 coding sequence is TGTGCCAGCGGTCGACAGGCCCACACTGAAGCTTTCTTT.

The J gene is TRBJ1-5, the V gene TRBV6-1; maybe TRBD1 (5 bases). Per germline, CDR1 MNHNS and CDR2 SASEGT. The V end was cut by 1 base, the J end by 6 bases, with 19 bases between. This CDR3 is built from 17 residues. The CDR3 region has the DNA TGTGCCAGCAGTGAAGGGCTGAGAGGGGCCCGTTTTCAGCCCCAGCATTTT. Its translation is CASSEGLRGARFQPQHF.

In its sample, this clone was seen a few times. The V and J genes are TRBV29-1 and TRBJ1-1; D might be TRBD1 (5 bases). Per the germline V gene, CDR1 is SQVTM and CDR2 is ANQGSEA. V was clipped by 7 bases and J by 6 bases, with 21 bases between them. There are 14 residues in the CDR3. CDR3 sequence (DNA): TGCAGCGCCCAAGGGACCTTCCTTGTGGCTGAAGCTTTCTTT. Translating gives CSAQGTFLVAEAFF.

V usage is TRBV5-8 and J usage is TRBJ1-1; 7 bases align to TRBD1. From germline, CDR1 is SGHTS and CDR2 YDEGEE. This CDR3 has 15 amino acids. J gave up 3 bases and V 0 bases, and 5 bases lay outside the gene matches. CDR3 in amino acids: CASSLEGQSHTEAFF. CDR3 DNA sequence: TGTGCCAGCAGCTTGGAGGGACAGTCTCACACTGAAGCTTTCTTT.

This clone has only one observation. The chain couples TRBV5-6 to TRBJ1-1; no reliable D call. Per germline, CDR1 SGHDT and CDR2 YYEEEE. V shed 6 bases and J shed 0 bases, with 12 bases lying between them. The CDR3 covers 14 residues. CDR3 in amino acids: CASIPRGLNTEAFF. The CDR3 region has the DNA TGTGCCAGCATCCCCCGAGGTTTGAACACTGAAGCTTTCTTT.

The chain joins TRBV11-2 to TRBJ1-1; D gene uncertain. The CDR3 consists of 12 residues. The V gene's germline CDR1 is SGHAT and CDR2 FQNNGV. Trimming removed 3 bases from V and 1 base from J, with 3 bases in between. The CDR3 reads CASSFGNTEAFF. CDR3 nucleotides: TGTGCCAGCAGCTTCGGGAACACTGAAGCTTTCTTT.

V usage is TRBV28 and J usage is TRBJ2-3; D not resolved. CDR1 MDHEN and CDR2 SYDVKM come from the germline V gene. Trimming pared 10 bases from V and 0 bases from J, leaving 11 bases between. The CDR3 extends over 13 amino acids. CDR3 bases: TGTGCCATCACGAAATCTAGCACAGATACGCAGTATTTT. Its protein product is CAITKSSTDTQYF.

The gene calls are TRBV5-1 and TRBJ1-6; D might be TRBD1 (6 bases). Germline V gene data show CDR1 as SGHRS and CDR2 as YFSETQ. Trimming took 6 bases from V and 8 from J, leaving 15 bases between them. The CDR3 length is 14 residues. CDR3 in amino acids: CASTDRTDDSPLHF. The CDR3 bases are TGCGCCAGCACTGACCGGACAGACGATTCACCCCTCCACTTT.

V is TRBV18 and J is TRBJ2-2; the match to TRBD1 covers 7 bases. This CDR3 contains 16 residues. With 4 bases clipped from V and 3 bases from J, the junction kept 8 bases outside the gene matches. CDR1 and CDR2 (germline): KGHSH, LQKENI. CDR3 coding DNA: TGTGCCAGCTCACAAACCCCAGGGGGACACACCGGGGAGCTGTTTTTT. As protein: CASSQTPGGHTGELFF.

The table lists this clone with a few counts. Different DNA sequences within this sample yield the same CDR3. The rearrangement joins TRBV11-2 to TRBJ1-6, with TRBD1 as a possible D gene (5 bases). Per germline, CDR1 SGHAT and CDR2 FQNNGV. The CDR3 spans 13 residues. Trimming stripped 1 base from V and 7 bases from J, with 5 bases between. In DNA form, the CDR3 reads TGTGCCAGCAGCTTAGGGGGGAATTCACCCCTCCACTTT. It translates to CASSLGGNSPLHF.

The chain carries TRBV5-6 and TRBJ2-4; tentatively, D is TRBD1 (6 bases). Deletions cut 1 base from V and 10 bases from J, with 9 bases between. CDR3 size: 12 residues. Germline-derived CDR1 and CDR2 are SGHDT and YYEEEE. The DNA for the CDR3 is TGTGCCAGCAGCTTGCTGGGGGCGATTCAGTACTTC. Translation gives CASSLLGAIQYF. Supplemented by reference TRBV5-6 and TRBJ2-4, the full variable domain reads DAGVTQSPTHLIKTRGQQVTLRCSPKSGHDTVSWYQQALGQGPQFIFQYYEEEERQRGNFPDRFSGHQFPNYSSELNVNALLLGDSALYLCASSLLGAIQYFGAGTRLSVL.

This chain joins TRBV6-5 and TRBJ2-7, with D possibly being TRBD1 (6 bases). Germline V gene lookup returns CDR1 MNHEY and CDR2 SVGAGI. Trimming shortened V by 6 bases and J by 0 bases, and 15 bases separated the two germline ends. The CDR3 has 15 residues. In nucleotides, the CDR3 is TGTGCCAGCAGACCAAACCGACAGGACTCCTACGAGCAGTACTTC. It translates to CASRPNRQDSYEQYF.

V is TRBV6-6 and J is TRBJ2-1; D gene ambiguous. Germline V gene data show CDR1 as MNHNY and CDR2 as SVGAGI (reference sequence). The CDR3 is 15 amino acids. Between the trimmed V and J ends, which lost 5 bases and 2 bases, there was a span of 13 bases. CDR3 DNA: TGTGCCAGCAGTAATAAACACGGAACCTACAATGAGCAGTTCTTC. Amino acids: CASSNKHGTYNEQFF.

V is TRBV29-1 and J is TRBJ2-7; 8 positions match TRBD1. V was clipped by 6 bases and J by 0 bases; unmatched bases: 7. CDR1 and CDR2 from the germline V gene are SQVTM and ANQGSEA. This CDR3 is built from 14 residues. The CDR3 coding sequence is TGCAGCGTGGCCGACAGGGGAAGCTCCTACGAGCAGTACTTC. Translated: CSVADRGSSYEQYF.

The chain is built from TRBV11-2 and TRBJ1-5; a weak D match, TRBD1 (6 bases). CDR1 and CDR2 from the germline V gene are SGHAT and FQNNGV. V was clipped by 5 bases and J by 5 bases, with 10 bases between them. The CDR3 length is 13 residues. CDR3 in amino acids: CASSARQDQPQHF. The CDR3 nucleotides are TGTGCCAGCAGCGCCCGACAGGATCAGCCCCAGCATTTT.

The gene calls are TRBV18 and TRBJ1-2; D unclear. CDR1 and CDR2 (germline): KGHSH, LQKENI. V was pared by 3 bases and J by 5 bases, with 13 bases between. This CDR3 is built from 14 residues. The CDR3 DNA is TGTGCCAGCTCACCCCTCCAACGGGAGTATGGCTACACCTTC. This codes for CASSPLQREYGYTF.

The rearrangement joins TRBV10-3 to TRBJ2-1; weak D call: TRBD1 (5 bases). Trimming shortened V by 3 bases and J by 6 bases, and 12 bases separated the two germline ends. Germline CDR1 and CDR2: ENHRY and SYGVKD. This CDR3 is built from 14 residues. CDR3 DNA sequence: TGTGCCATCAGTGACCCTGACAGCCTCAATGAGCAGTTCTTC. It encodes CAISDPDSLNEQFF.

The V gene is TRBV7-8, the J gene TRBJ2-7; TRBD1 matches 7 bases. This CDR3 has 15 amino acids. The trim removed 5 bases at V and 5 bases at J, leaving 12 bases unmatched. Germline V gene data show CDR1 as SGHVS and CDR2 as FQNEAQ. The DNA of the CDR3 is TGTGCCAGCAGCCGAGACACAGGGGTAGTCCACGAGCAGTACTTC. Its protein product is CASSRDTGVVHEQYF.

The gene calls are TRBV27 and TRBJ1-5; no reliable D call. This CDR3 has 15 amino acids. V lost 2 bases and J 2 bases, leaving 10 bases between the germline ends. Germline V gene sequence: CDR1 MNHEY, CDR2 SMNVEV (reference sequence). The DNA for the CDR3 is TGTGCCAGCAGTTTAATGGGGATCGGCAATCAGCCCCAGCATTTT. Translated, it gives CASSLMGIGNQPQHF.

In the case of this clone: Within the sample, other DNA sequences also encode this same CDR3. J is TRBJ1-2 and V is TRBV27; D not resolved. The CDR3 runs to 13 residues. Trimming removed 0 bases from V and 3 bases from J, with 5 bases in between. CDR1 and CDR2 (germline): MNHEY, SMNVEV (reference sequence). The CDR3 region is CASSLSGYYGYTF. The CDR3 coding sequence is TGTGCCAGCAGTTTATCGGGTTACTATGGCTACACCTTC.

This chain uses TRBV27 with TRBJ2-5; possible D gene TRBD1, 6 bases. V lost 5 bases and J lost 2, with 12 bases in between. Germline loops: CDR1 MNHEY, CDR2 SMNVEV (reference sequence). This CDR3 spans 14 amino acids. The CDR3 spells CASSRKTGQETQYF. The CDR3 DNA follows: TGTGCCAGCAGTCGCAAAACAGGGCAAGAGACCCAGTACTTC.

V is TRBV18 and J is TRBJ1-1, with unresolved D. The CDR3 has 17 amino acids. The V end was cut by 3 bases, the J end by 0 bases, with 17 bases between. CDR1 and CDR2 from the germline V gene are KGHSH and LQKENI. CDR3 amino acids: CASSPNWGADLNTEAFF. The CDR3, as DNA: TGTGCCAGCTCACCCAATTGGGGTGCGGACCTGAACACTGAAGCTTTCTTT.

The rearrangement uses TRBV10-2 and TRBJ1-2; D may be TRBD1 (5 bases). The germline V gene encodes CDR1 WSHSY and CDR2 SAAADI. This CDR3 comprises 14 residues. The V end lost 0 bases, the J end lost 8 bases, and 13 bases lay between the germline ends. The DNA for the CDR3 is TGCGCCAGCAGTGAGTCGGGGCGGGGGAGAGGCTACACCTTC. Residues: CASSESGRGRGYTF.

In this sample, this clone turned up a few times. The CDR3 DNA sequence: TGTGCCAGCAGCCGCCCGTTACGCACCAACACTGAAGCTTTCTTT. Translated: CASSRPLRTNTEAFF. The chain recombines TRBV2 with TRBJ1-1; D not certain. CDR3 size: 15 residues. CDR1 SNHLY and CDR2 FYNNEI come from the germline V gene. Trimming removed 6 bases at V and 2 bases at J, with 16 bases between.